This T cell receptor (beta chain) was captured by sequencing in a study of Ad26.COV2.S vaccination and SARS-CoV-2 variants. Study information: Recipients of Ad26.COV2.S got it intramuscularly, once or twice 56 days apart. Study-wide points: Reportedly, after vaccination the spike-specific CD8+ and CD4+ T cell responses displayed substantial breadth.

To note about this clone: Its target is unknown.

Sample treatment: 15 to 20 received Ad26.COV2.S at low or high dose, single or two shots; about 5 received placebo; per-sample allocation not given. Sampling was done on day 63 after the first vaccine or placebo injection. Boston supplied an adult donor aged 18-55 years. SARS-CoV-2 spike from the Wuhan strain was encoded by the vaccine, an Ad26 vector. The assay was immunoSEQ multiplex PCR, and TCRdb's table has in-frame clones only and misses some. This sample has about 330,000 clones, with under 90% found just once. Germline CDR1 and CDR2: SGHAT and FQNNGV. V lost 1 base to trimming and J lost 10 bases, with 7 bases between them. This CDR3 spans 11 amino acids.

The chain links TRBV11-2 to TRBJ1-1; TRBD1 is a possible D gene (5 bases). Sequencing was performed on peripheral blood, taken in a trial of Ad26.COV2.S vaccine versus placebo. The receptor was isolated from a person between 18 and 60 years old who received the Ad26.COV2.S COVID-19 vaccine or a placebo. The CDR3 bases are TGTGCCAGCAGCTTAGGCGGGGGAGCTTTCTTT. Its protein is CASSLGGGAFF.